The entry that follows covers one T cell receptor beta chain sequence. These data come from a study of cytomegalovirus exposure and HLA in healthy donors. PCR involved 60 Vbeta and 13 Jbeta primers. Sequencing was performed with immunoSEQ multiplex PCR; in TCRdb, only in-frame clones are kept and a portion is missing. The sample yields roughly 200,000 clones, over 70% seen once. Trimming left V 7 bases short and J 2 bases short, with 14 bases between. Germline CDR1 reads LNHDA; CDR2 reads SQIVND (reference sequence). The CDR3 covers 14 residues. The chain recombines TRBV19 with TRBJ1-1; D uncertain. Material for sequencing was PBMCs. The clonotype comes from a man aged 30 to 45 in good health and CMV-seronegative. The CDR3 sequence: CASIDYSRNTEAFF. CDR3 DNA sequence: TGTGCCAGTATTGATTATAGCCGAAACACTGAAGCTTTCTTT.